This entry lists 2 T cell receptor beta chains sequenced from one sample in a study of CD8+CD57+ T cells in acquired aplastic anemia. Using genomic DNA as the template, TCR beta VDJ and CDR3 profiling was carried out. TCRdb passed the reads through MiXCR, listing each CDR3 protein once. The data show about 210,000 distinct CDR3 sequences, around 60% seen once. The sequenced material came from sorted CD4+, CD8+, or CD8+CD57+ T cells (not recorded which) from PBMCs. These receptors were obtained from a human donor in good health.

The chain recombines TRBV20-1 with TRBJ2-5; the D gene is possibly TRBD1 (6 bases). The CDR3 runs to 13 residues. Germline lookup yields CDR1 DFQATT and CDR2 SNEGSKA (reference sequence). Trimming left V 4 bases short and J 6 bases short, with 15 bases between. The DNA of the CDR3 is TGCAGTGCTATGAACAGGGAAGTACAGACCCAGTACTTC. This translates into CSAMNREVQTQYF.

The genes are TRBV25-1 and TRBJ2-7; 8 bases fit TRBD1. Germline V gene lookup returns CDR1 MGHDK and CDR2 SYGVNS. The V segment lost 6 bases and the J segment 7 bases; nucleotides outside the gene matches: 8. This CDR3 has 13 residues. CDR3 region: CASSLGRDREQYF. The CDR3 coding sequence is TGTGCCAGCAGCTTAGGCCGGGACAGGGAGCAGTACTTC.